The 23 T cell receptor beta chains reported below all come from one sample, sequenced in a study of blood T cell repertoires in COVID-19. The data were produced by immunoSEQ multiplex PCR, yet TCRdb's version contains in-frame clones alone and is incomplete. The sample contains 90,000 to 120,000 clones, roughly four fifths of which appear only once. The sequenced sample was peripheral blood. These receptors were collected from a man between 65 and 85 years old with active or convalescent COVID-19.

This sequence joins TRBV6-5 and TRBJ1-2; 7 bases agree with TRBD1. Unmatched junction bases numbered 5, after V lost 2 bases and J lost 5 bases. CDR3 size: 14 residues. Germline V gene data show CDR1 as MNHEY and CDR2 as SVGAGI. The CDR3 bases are TGTGCCAGCAGTTACCTCGACAGGGAGTATGGCTACACCTTC. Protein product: CASSYLDREYGYTF.

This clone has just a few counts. In DNA form, the CDR3 reads TGTGCCAGCAGTAAACAGGGGAGGAATCAGCCCCAGCATTTT. It yields the protein CASSKQGRNQPQHF. V is TRBV2 and J is TRBJ1-5; 7 bases match TRBD1. V gave up 5 bases and J gave up 4 bases; unmatched junction bases: 5. Germline V gene data show CDR1 as SNHLY and CDR2 as FYNNEI. CDR3 length equals 14 residues.

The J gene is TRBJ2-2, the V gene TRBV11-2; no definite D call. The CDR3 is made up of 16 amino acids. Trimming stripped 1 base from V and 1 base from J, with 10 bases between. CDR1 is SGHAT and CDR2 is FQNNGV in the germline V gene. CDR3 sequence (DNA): TGTGCCAGCAGCTTAGCGGCAGGCTTGAACACCGGGGAGCTGTTTTTT. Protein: CASSLAAGLNTGELFF.

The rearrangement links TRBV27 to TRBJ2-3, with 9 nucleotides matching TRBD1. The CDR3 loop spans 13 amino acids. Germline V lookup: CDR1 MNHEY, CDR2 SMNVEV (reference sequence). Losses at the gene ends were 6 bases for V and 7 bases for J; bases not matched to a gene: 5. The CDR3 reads CASSLQGANTQYF. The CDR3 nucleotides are TGTGCCAGCAGCTTACAGGGGGCGAATACGCAGTATTTT.

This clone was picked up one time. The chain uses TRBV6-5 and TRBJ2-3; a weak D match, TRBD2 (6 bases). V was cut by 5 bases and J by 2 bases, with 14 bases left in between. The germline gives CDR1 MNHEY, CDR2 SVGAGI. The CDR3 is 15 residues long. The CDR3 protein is CASSLTGVFTDTQYF. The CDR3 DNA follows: TGTGCCAGCAGTCTAACGGGGGTATTCACAGATACGCAGTATTTT.

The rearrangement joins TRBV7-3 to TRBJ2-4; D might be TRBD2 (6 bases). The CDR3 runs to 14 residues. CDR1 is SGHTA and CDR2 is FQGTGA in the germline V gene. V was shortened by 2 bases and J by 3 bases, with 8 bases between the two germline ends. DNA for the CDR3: TGTGCCAGCAGCTTAGGAGGGGACAAAAACATTCAGTACTTC. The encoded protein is CASSLGGDKNIQYF.

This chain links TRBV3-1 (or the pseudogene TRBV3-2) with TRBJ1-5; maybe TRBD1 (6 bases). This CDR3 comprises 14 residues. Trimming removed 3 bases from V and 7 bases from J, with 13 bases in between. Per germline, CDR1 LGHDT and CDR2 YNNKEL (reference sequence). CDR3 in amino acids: CASSQGGAEQPQHF. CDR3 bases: TGTGCCAGCAGCCAGGGGGGGGCCGAGCAGCCCCAGCATTTT.

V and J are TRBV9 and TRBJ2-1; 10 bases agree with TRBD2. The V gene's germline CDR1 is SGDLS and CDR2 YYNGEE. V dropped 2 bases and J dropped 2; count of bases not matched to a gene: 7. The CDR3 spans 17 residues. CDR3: CASSVDPLAGTYNEQFF. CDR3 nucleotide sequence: TGTGCCAGCAGCGTCGACCCACTAGCGGGAACCTACAATGAGCAGTTCTTC.

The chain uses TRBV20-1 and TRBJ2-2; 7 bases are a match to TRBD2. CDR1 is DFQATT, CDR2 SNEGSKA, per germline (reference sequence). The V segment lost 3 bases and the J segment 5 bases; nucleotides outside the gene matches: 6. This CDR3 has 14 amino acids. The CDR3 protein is CSASGLAETGELFF. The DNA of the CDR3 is TGCAGTGCTAGTGGGCTAGCGGAGACCGGGGAGCTGTTTTTT.

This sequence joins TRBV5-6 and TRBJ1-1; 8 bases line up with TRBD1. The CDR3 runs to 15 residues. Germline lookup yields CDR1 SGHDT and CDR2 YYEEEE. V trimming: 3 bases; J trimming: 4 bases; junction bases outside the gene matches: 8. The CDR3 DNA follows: TGTGCCAGCAGCTCCCGGACAGGGCAGGGCACTGAAGCTTTCTTT. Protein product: CASSSRTGQGTEAFF.

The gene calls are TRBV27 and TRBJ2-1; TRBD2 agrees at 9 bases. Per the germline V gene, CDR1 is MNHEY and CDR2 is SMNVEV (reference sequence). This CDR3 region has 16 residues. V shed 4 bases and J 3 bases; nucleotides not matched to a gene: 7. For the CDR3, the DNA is TGTGCCAGCAGTTCGCTGGCGGGGGGGCGCTACAATGAGCAGTTCTTC. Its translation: CASSSLAGGRYNEQFF.

The CDR3 DNA follows: TGTGCCAGCAGCGTCACAGGGTACACTGAAGCTTTCTTT. Protein product: CASSVTGYTEAFF. V and J are TRBV6-5 and TRBJ1-1, with a weak D call TRBD1 (6 bases). Trimming pared 6 bases from V and 3 bases from J, leaving 11 bases between. Germline V gene data show CDR1 as MNHEY and CDR2 as SVGAGI. The CDR3 length is 13 residues.

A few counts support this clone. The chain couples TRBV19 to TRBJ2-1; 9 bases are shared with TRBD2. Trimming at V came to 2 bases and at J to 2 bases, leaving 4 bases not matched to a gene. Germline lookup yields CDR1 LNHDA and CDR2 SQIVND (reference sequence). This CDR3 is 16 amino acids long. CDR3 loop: CASSIRASGAYNEQFF. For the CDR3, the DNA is TGTGCCAGTAGTATAAGGGCTAGCGGGGCCTACAATGAGCAGTTCTTC.

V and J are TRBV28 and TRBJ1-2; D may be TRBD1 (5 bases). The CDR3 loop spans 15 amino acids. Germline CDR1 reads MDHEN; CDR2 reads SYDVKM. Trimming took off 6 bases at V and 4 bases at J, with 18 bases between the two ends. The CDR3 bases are TGTGCCAGCAGCCCCCGCGGGGCAGGCCGCTATGGCTACACCTTC. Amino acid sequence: CASSPRGAGRYGYTF.

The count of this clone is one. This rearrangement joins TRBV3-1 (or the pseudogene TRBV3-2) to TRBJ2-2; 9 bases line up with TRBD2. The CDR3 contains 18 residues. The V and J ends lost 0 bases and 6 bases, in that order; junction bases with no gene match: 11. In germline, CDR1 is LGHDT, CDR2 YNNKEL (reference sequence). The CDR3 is CASSQERLLAGGAGELFF. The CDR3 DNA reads TGTGCCAGCAGCCAAGAACGTTTGCTGGCGGGAGGGGCCGGGGAGCTGTTTTTT.

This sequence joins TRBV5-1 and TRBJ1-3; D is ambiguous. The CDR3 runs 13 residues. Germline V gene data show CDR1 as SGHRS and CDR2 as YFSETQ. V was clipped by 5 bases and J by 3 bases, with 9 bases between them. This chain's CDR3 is CASREGDGNTIYF. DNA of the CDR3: TGCGCCAGCAGGGAGGGAGATGGAAACACCATATATTTT.

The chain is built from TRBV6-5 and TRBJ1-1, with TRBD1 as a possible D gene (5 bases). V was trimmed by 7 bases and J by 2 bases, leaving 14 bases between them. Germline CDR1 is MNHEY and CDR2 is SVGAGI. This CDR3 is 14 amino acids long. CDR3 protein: CASKTWGGNTEAFF. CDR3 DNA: TGTGCCAGCAAGACATGGGGCGGTAACACTGAAGCTTTCTTT.

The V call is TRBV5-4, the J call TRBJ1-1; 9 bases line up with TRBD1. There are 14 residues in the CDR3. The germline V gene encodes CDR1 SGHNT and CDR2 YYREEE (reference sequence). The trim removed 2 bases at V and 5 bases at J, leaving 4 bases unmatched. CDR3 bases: TGTGCCAGCAGCTTACAGGGGGCTGATACTGAAGCTTTCTTT. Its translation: CASSLQGADTEAFF.

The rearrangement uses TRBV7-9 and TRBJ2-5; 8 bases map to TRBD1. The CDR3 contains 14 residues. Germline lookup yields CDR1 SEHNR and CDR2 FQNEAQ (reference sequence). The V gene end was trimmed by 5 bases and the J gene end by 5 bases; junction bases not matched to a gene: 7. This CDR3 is CASSPQGAGETQYF. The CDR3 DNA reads TGTGCCAGCAGCCCTCAGGGGGCGGGGGAGACCCAGTACTTC.

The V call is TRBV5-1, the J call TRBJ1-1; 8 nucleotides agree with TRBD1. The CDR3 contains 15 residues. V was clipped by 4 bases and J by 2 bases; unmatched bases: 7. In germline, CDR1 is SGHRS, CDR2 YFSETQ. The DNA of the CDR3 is TGCGCCAGCAGCCCTCAGGGGGCTGTCAACACTGAAGCTTTCTTT. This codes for CASSPQGAVNTEAFF.

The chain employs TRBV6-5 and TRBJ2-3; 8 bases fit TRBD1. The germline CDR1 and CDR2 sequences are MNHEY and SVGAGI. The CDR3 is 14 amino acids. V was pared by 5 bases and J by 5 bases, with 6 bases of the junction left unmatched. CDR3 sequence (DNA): TGTGCCAGCAGTATATCAGGGGGCGGAGATACGCAGTATTTT. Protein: CASSISGGGDTQYF.

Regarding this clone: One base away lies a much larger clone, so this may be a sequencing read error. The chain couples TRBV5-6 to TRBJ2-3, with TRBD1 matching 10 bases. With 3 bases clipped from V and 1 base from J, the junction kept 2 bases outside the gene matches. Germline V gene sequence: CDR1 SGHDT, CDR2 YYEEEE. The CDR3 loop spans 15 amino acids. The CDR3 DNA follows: TGTGCCAGCAGCTCCGGGACAGGGGGCACAGATACGCAGTATTTT. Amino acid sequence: CASSSGTGGTDTQYF.

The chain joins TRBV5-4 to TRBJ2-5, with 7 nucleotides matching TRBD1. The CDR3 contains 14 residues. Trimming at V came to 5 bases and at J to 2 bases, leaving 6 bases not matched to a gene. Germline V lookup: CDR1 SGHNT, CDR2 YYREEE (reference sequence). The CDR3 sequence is CASRRAGGQETQYF. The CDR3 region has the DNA TGTGCCAGCAGACGAGCAGGGGGTCAAGAGACCCAGTACTTC.